Listed below are T cell receptor beta chains from one sample, sequenced in a study of cytomegalovirus exposure and HLA in healthy donors. The assay was immunoSEQ multiplex PCR, and TCRdb's table has in-frame clones only and misses some. The sample has tens of thousands of clones, 91% seen once; the top ten hold roughly 2.3%. Sequenced sample: PBMCs. The receptors come from a woman aged 25 to 39 in good health and CMV-seronegative. Both conserved end residues are trimmed from each CDR3. D genes are given only for firm matches.

J gene | D gene | V gene | CDR3 protein
TRBJ2-1 | - | TRBV27 | ASSFIPDNEQF
TRBJ1-5 | - | TRBV19 | ASRPGHGGNNQPQH
TRBJ1-4 | - | TRBV28 | ASSFNRVREKLF
TRBJ1-4 | - | TRBV28 | ASRLSLVSGEKLF
TRBJ1-2 | TRBD1 | TRBV30 | AWSVRGPAEGYT
TRBJ1-5 | - | TRBV18 | ASSPPSDYGQPQH
TRBJ2-2 | - | TRBV4-3 | ASSPHTGTAGELF
TRBJ2-5 | - | TRBV6-5 | ASSYAQTSLGETQY
TRBJ2-1 | - | TRBV29-1 | SAARREQPYNEQF
TRBJ2-1 | - | TRBV28 | ASSFQSGFGDEQF
TRBJ2-3 | TRBD1 | TRBV5-1 | ASSRTGAVETDTQY
TRBJ2-3 | - | TRBV7-2 | ASSPPTDTQY
TRBJ1-5 | - | TRBV18 | ASSSNQGGGNQPQH
TRBJ2-3 | TRBD2 | TRBV5-1 | ASSLLLAGGSSTDTQY
TRBJ1-1 | - | TRBV4-2 | ASRGQLNTEAF
TRBJ2-7 | TRBD2 | TRBV7-9 | ASTILRTSDPSYEQY
TRBJ1-1 | - | TRBV10-3 | AISYSNTEAF
TRBJ2-5 | - | TRBV30 | AWSAGETQY
TRBJ2-3 | - | TRBV6-5 | ATVGLLGTDTQY
TRBJ1-1 | - | TRBV27 | ASRPPQGRHTEAF
TRBJ1-2 | - | TRBV6-5 | ASSDNRDNYGYT
TRBJ2-3 | - | TRBV18 | ASSPLGTDTQY
TRBJ1-3 | - | TRBV27 | ASSLMGANSGNTIY
TRBJ1-1 | TRBD1 | TRBV27 | ASSLGGQIPQGMNTEAF
TRBJ1-4 | - | TRBV4-2 | ASSHPGGATNEKLF
TRBJ1-1 | - | TRBV29-1 | SVRFRGGTEAF
TRBJ2-2 | - | TRBV29-1 | SVRLASGELF
TRBJ1-1 | TRBD1 | TRBV11-2 | ASRSGTGAMNTEAF
TRBJ2-5 | TRBD2 | TRBV7-9 | ASSLFSMASGKQETQY
TRBJ2-1 | TRBD2 | TRBV6-6 | ASSFVAGGRNEQF
TRBJ2-1 | TRBD2 | TRBV7-8 | ASSSSSGREYNEQF
TRBJ1-1 | TRBD1 | TRBV19 | ASSLGQGNTEAF